The source of this TCR beta chain is a study of cytotoxic CD8 clonotypes in ibrutinib-treated CLL. Genomic DNA in an amount of approximately 2.2 micrograms was extracted from cryopreserved PBMCs and used for the preparation of TCR beta libraries. Sequencing was performed with immunoSEQ multiplex PCR; in TCRdb, only in-frame clones are kept and a portion is missing. This repertoire shows over 140,000 clones, around 81% found once; its top ten account for 6% to 9.5%. As regards this clone: Its cognate antigen is unknown.

Notes on the study in general: Public clonotypes, found uncommonly, either contracted or stayed stable on treatment. Age-matched healthy donor levels were exceeded by baseline clonality, which tracked circulating CD8+ T-cell counts.

The V end lost 7 bases, the J end lost 0 bases, and 19 bases lay between the germline ends. The CDR3 runs to 17 residues. Per germline, CDR1 MGHRA and CDR2 YSYEKL. The chain links TRBV4-1 to TRBJ2-1, with D tentatively TRBD2 (6 bases). This material consisted of PBMCs, taken after 36 months of ibrutinib treatment. The receptor comes from a human donor with chronic lymphocytic leukemia. CDR3 DNA sequence: TGCGCCAGCACCTCTCGGGGAGGCCCTAGCTCCTACAATGAGCAGTTCTTC. Translating it yields CASTSRGGPSSYNEQFF.